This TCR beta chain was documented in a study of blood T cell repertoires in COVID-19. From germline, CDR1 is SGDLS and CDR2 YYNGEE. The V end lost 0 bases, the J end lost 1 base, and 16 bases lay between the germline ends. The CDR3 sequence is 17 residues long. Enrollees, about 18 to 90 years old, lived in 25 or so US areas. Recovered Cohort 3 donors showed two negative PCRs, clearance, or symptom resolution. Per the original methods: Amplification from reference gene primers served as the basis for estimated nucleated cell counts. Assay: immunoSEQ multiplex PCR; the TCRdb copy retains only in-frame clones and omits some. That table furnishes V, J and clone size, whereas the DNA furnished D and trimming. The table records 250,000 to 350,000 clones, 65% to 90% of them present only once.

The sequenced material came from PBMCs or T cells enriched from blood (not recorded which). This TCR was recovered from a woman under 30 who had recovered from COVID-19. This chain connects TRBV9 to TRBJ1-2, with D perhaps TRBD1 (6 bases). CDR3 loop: CASSVGVGQIGNYGYTF. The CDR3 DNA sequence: TGTGCCAGCAGCGTAGGGGTAGGACAGATAGGTAACTATGGCTACACCTTC.